This T cell receptor beta chain was recovered during a study of CXCR3-negative and CXCR3-positive naive CD8 T cells. At the level of the study: Across all libraries, TRB reads numbered roughly 140 million, with about 1.5 +/- 0.3 million in each library.

Points from the study as a whole: Naive subsets expressed similar surface CD5; TRB CDR3 features served to infer TCR strength. Comparison of naive CXCR3-negative and CXCR3-positive cells revealed similar TRBV-TRBJ usage, while memory cells differed. The majority of assays used fresh PBMCs, and CXCR3 expression partially decreased after cryopreservation.

Germline V gives CDR1 SEHNR, CDR2 FQNEAQ (reference sequence). The CDR3 extends over 13 amino acids. In the case of this clonotype: Its antigen is currently unknown.

UMI-tagged TRB cDNA libraries were built via 5' RACE. TCRdb reworked the 5' RACE reads into one entry per CDR3 protein, no DNA. The record lists tens of thousands of distinct CDR3 sequences, of which the ten most abundant hold 23%. The TCR originated in a human donor in good health. Some clones in this sample may be carry-over from other donors' samples. The chain uses TRBV7-9 and TRBJ1-1; without DNA, the TCRdb call of TRBD1 cannot be checked. The specimen sequenced was memory CD8+ T cells from blood. CDR3 sequence: CASTPPGDSEAFF.